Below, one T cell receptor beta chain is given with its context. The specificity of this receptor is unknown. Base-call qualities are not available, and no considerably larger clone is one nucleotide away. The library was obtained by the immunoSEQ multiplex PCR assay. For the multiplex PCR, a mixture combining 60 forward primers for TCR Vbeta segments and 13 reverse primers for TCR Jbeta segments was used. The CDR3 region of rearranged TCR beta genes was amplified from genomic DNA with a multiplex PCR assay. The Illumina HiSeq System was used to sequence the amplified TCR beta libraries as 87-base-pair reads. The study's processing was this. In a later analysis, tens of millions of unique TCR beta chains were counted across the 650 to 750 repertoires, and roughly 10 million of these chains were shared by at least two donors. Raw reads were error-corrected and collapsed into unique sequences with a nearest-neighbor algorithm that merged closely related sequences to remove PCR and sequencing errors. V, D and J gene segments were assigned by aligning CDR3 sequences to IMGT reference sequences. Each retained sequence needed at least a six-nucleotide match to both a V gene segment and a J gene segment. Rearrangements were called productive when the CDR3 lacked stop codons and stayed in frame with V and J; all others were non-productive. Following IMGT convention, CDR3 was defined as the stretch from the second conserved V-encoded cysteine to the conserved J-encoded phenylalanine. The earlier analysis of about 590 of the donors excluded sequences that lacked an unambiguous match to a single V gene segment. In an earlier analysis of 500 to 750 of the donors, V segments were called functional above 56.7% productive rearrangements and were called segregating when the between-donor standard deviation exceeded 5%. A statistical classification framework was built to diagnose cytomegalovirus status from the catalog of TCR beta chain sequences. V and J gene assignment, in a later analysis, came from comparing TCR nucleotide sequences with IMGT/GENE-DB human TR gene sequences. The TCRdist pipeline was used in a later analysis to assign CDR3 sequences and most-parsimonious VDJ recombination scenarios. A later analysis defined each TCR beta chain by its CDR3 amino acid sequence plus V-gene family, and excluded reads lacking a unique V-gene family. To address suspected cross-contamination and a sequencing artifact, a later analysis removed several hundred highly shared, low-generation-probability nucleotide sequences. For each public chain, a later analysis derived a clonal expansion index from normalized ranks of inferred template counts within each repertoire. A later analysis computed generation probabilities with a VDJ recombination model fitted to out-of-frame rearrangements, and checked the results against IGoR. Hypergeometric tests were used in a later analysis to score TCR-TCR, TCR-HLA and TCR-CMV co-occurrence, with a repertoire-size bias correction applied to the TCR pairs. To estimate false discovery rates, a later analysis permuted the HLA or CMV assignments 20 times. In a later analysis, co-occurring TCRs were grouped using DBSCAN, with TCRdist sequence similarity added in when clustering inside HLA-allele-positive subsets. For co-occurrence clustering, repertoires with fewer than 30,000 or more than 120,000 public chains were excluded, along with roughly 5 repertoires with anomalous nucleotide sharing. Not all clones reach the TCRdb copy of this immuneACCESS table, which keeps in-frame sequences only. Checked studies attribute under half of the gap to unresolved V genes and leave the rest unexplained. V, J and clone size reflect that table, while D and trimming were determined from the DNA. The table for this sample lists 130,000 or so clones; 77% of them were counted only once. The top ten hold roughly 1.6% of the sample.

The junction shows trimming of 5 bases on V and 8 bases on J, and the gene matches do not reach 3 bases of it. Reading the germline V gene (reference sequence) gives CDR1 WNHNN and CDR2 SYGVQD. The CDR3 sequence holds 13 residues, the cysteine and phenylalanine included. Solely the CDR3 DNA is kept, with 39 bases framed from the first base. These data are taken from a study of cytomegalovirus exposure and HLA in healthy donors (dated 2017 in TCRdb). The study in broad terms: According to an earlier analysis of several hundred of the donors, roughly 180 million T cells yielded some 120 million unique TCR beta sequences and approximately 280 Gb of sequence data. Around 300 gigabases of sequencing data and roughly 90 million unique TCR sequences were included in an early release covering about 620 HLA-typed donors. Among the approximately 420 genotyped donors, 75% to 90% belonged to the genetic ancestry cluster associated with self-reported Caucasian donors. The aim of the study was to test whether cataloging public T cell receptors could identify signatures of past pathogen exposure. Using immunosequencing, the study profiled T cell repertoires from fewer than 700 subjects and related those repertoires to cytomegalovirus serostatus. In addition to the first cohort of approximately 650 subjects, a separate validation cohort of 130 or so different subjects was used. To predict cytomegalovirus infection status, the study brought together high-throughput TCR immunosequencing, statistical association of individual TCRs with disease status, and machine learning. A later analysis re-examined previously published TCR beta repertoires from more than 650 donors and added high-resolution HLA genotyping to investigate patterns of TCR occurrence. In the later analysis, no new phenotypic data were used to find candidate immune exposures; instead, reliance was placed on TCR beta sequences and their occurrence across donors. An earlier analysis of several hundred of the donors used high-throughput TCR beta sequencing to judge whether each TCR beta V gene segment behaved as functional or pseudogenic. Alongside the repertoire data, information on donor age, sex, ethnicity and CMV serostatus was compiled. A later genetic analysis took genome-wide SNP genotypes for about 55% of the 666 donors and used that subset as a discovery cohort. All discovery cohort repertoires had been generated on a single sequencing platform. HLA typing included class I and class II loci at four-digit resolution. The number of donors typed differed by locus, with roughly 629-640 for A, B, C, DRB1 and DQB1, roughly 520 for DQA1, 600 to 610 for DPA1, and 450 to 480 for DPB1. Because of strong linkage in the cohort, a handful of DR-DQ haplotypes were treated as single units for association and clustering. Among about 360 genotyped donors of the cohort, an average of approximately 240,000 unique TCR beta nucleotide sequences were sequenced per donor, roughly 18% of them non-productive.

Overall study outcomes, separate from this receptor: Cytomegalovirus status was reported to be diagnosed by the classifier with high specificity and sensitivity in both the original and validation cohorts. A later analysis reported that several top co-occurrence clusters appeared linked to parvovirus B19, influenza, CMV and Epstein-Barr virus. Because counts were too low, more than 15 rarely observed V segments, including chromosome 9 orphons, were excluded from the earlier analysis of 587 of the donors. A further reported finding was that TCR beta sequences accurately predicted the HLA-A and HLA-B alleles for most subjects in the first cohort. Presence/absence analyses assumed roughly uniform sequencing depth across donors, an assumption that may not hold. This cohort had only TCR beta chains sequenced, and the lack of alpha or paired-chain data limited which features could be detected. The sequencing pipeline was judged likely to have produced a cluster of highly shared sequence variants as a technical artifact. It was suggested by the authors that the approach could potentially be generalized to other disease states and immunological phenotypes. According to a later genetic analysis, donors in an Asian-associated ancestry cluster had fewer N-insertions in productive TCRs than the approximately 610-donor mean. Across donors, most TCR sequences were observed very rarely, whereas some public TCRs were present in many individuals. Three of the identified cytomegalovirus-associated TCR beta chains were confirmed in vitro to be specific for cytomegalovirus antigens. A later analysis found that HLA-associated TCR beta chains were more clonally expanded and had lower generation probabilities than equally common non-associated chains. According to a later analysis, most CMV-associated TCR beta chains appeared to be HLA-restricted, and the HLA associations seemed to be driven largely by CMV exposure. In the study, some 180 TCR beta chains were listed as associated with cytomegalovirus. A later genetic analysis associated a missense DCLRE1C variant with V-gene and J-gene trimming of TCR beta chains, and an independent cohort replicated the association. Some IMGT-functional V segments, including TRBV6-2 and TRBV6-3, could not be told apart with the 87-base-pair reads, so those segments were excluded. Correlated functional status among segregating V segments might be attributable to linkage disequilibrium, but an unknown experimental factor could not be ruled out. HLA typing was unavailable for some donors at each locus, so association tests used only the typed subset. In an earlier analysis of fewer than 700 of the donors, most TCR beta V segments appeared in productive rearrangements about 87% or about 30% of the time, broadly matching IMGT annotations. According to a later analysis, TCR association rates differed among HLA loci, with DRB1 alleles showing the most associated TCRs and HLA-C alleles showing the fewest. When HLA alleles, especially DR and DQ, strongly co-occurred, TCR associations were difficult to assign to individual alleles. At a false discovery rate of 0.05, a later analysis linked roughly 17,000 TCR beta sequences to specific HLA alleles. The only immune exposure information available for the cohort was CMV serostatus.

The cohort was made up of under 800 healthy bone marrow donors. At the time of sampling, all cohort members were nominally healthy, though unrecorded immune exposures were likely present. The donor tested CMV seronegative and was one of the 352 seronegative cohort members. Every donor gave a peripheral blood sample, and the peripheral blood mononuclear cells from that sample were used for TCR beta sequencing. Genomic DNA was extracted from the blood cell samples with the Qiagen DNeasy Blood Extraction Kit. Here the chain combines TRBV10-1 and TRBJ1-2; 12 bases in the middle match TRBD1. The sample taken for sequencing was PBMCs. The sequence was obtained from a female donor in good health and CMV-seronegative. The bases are TGCGCCAGCAGTCCCGGGACAGGGGGCGGCTACACCTTC. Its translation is CASSPGTGGGYTF.